This T cell receptor beta chain originates from a study of T cells after yellow fever vaccination. Study-wide context: Each low-cell-number fraction was prepared by means of SMART-Seq v4 Ultra Low Input. Study observations and caveats: Re-detected after boosting: most primary clones, more than 95% of CD4 and over 80% of CD8.

As concerns this clonotype: Its antigen is unknown.

Germline V gene sequence: CDR1 SGHTA, CDR2 FQGNSA. This CDR3 is built from 16 residues. V lost 5 bases to trimming and J lost 4 bases; unmatched junction nucleotides: 7. TCRdb re-called the 5' RACE reads with MiXCR, one entry per CDR3 protein. This sample has a few hundred thousand distinct CDR3 sequences, with 5.2% found just once. Specimen: CD4+ T cells sorted from PBMCs, collected on the day of the yellow fever booster vaccination. J is TRBJ2-3 and V is TRBV7-2; 12 positions agree with TRBD2. The TCR comes from a man younger than 35 who received the YFV17D yellow fever vaccine. The CDR3 sequence is CASSLRGLAGSDTQYF. CDR3 sequence (DNA): TGTGCCAGCAGCCTTAGAGGACTAGCGGGATCAGATACGCAGTATTTT.